Following are 22 T cell receptor beta chains from one sample sequenced in a study of blood T cells in healthy people across ages. A second PCR of 7 to 11 cycles used a sample-barcoded 5' primer and a J-beta primer mix. Using its own MiXCR run on the 5' RACE reads, TCRdb lists one record per CDR3 protein. The sample consists of around 650,000 distinct CDR3 sequences, around 43% of them appearing once. Sample: blood. Receptors originate from a man at least 80 years old in good health.

The chain couples TRBV25-1 to TRBJ2-5; TRBD1 aligns across 7 bases. Trimming removed 6 bases from V and 2 bases from J; junction bases left unmatched: 3. The CDR3 loop spans 13 amino acids. CDR1 is MGHDK, CDR2 SYGVNS, per germline. The DNA for the CDR3 is TGTGCCAGCAGAGACAGGGTTCAAGAGACCCAGTACTTC. It translates to CASRDRVQETQYF.

This clonotype was counted at least ten times. V and J are TRBV4-3 and TRBJ2-5, with D perhaps TRBD2 (6 bases). Trimming took 0 bases from V and 1 from J, leaving 12 bases between them. This CDR3 spans 16 amino acids. Germline values: CDR1 LGHNA, CDR2 YSLEER. This CDR3 reads CASSQDFGGLQETQYF. The CDR3 DNA reads TGCGCCAGCAGCCAAGATTTCGGAGGGCTCCAAGAGACCCAGTACTTC.

V gene TRBV20-1 combines with J gene TRBJ2-6, with D tentatively TRBD1 or TRBD2 (6 bases each). This CDR3 contains 16 residues. V lost 5 bases and J lost 2, with 16 bases in between. CDR1 is DFQATT and CDR2 is SNEGSKA in the germline V gene (reference sequence). CDR3 sequence (DNA): TGCAGTGCTTTAGGGTCGGGGGCGCCTGGGGCCAACGTCCTGACTTTC. Translating it yields CSALGSGAPGANVLTF.

The chain is built from TRBV3-1 and TRBJ1-2, with D possibly matching TRBD1 (6 bases). CDR3 length: 15 amino acids. The germline gives CDR1 LGHDT, CDR2 YNNKEL (reference sequence). V lost 2 bases and J lost 2, with 12 bases in between. The CDR3, as DNA: TGTGCCAGCAGCCAACCAGGGGTATTCAACTATGGCTACACCTTC. Translated, it gives CASSQPGVFNYGYTF.

The chain carries TRBV6-6 and TRBJ1-1; D call uncertain. The CDR3 is 14 residues long. The germline V gene encodes CDR1 MNHNY and CDR2 SVGAGI (reference sequence). The V gene lost 0 bases and the J gene lost 4 bases, with 9 bases spanning the gap. CDR3 sequence reads: CASSYSGRPTEAFF. The DNA of the CDR3 is TGTGCCAGCAGTTACTCGGGGAGACCCACTGAAGCTTTCTTT.

This clonotype was counted many times. The V gene is TRBV11-3, the J gene TRBJ2-1; the match to TRBD1 covers 10 bases. The CDR3 consists of 14 residues. CDR1 and CDR2 (germline): SGHNT, YENEEA. The ends lost 4 bases at V and 15 bases at J; junction bases unmatched: 12. The CDR3, as DNA: TGTGCCAGCAGCTCACCCGGGACAGGGGTAAGTCTGTTCTTC. This encodes CASSSPGTGVSLFF.

This clonotype was seen a few times. The chain recombines TRBV12-3 or TRBV12-4 with TRBJ1-5; D unclear. Trimming removed 3 bases from V and 4 bases from J, with 7 bases in between. The CDR3 consists of 13 residues. The CDR3 nucleotides are TGTGCCAGCAGTTTCGGGGTAAATCAGCCCCAGCATTTT. Protein: CASSFGVNQPQHF.

This clonotype was observed a handful of times. Possible read error: a much larger clone is one base away. This chain joins TRBV29-1 and TRBJ2-1; D possibly corresponds to TRBD2 (6 bases). V was cut by 8 bases and J by 4 bases, with 15 bases left in between. Looked up from germline, CDR1 is SQVTM and CDR2 is ANQGSEA. The CDR3 runs 13 residues. Here the CDR3 reads CSYSVRGYNEQFF. For the CDR3, the DNA is TGCAGCTATTCTGTGCGGGGATACAATGAGCAGTTCTTC.

A word on this clonotype: At one end, the junction sequence differs from germline, possibly due to a read error. V usage is TRBV30 and J usage is TRBJ1-1; D unresolved. Looked up from germline, CDR1 is GTSNPN and CDR2 is SVGIG (reference sequence). This CDR3 comprises 11 residues. CDR3 DNA sequence: TGTGCCGGGAGTGACAATTGTGAAGCTTTCTTT. It encodes CAGSDNCEAFF.

This clonotype was found once. This rearrangement joins TRBV20-1 to TRBJ1-2; D remains ambiguous. Trimming took 5 bases from V and 5 from J, leaving 18 bases between them. The length of the CDR3 is 14 residues. Looked up from germline, CDR1 is DFQATT and CDR2 is SNEGSKA (reference sequence). Here the CDR3 DNA reads TGCAGTGCTGCGGACGGTAACTTAGGTTATGGCTACACCTTC. It is translated as CSAADGNLGYGYTF.

The V and J genes are TRBV25-1 and TRBJ1-1; the match to TRBD1 covers 9 bases. V was clipped by 1 base and J by 7 bases; unmatched bases: 7. The CDR3 has 15 amino acids. CDR1 and CDR2 from the germline V gene are MGHDK and SYGVNS. Written as DNA, the CDR3 is TGTGCCAGCAGTGAATCCACAGGGGGCAGAAATGAAGCTTTCTTT. Amino acids: CASSESTGGRNEAFF.

This chain joins TRBV12-3 or TRBV12-4 and TRBJ2-2; D not resolved. CDR3 length equals 15 residues. V was clipped by 2 bases and J by 5 bases, with 12 bases between them. The CDR3 protein is CASSLRRSVTGELFF. CDR3 DNA sequence: TGTGCCAGCAGTTTAAGACGTAGTGTAACCGGGGAGCTGTTTTTT.

This clonotype showed up just a few times. V and J are TRBV27 and TRBJ1-4; TRBD1 agrees at 10 bases. The length of the CDR3 is 15 residues. CDR1 and CDR2 (germline): MNHEY, SMNVEV (reference sequence). The ends lost 5 bases at V and 8 bases at J; junction bases unmatched: 8. CDR3 DNA sequence: TGTGCCAGCAGTGGGACAGGGGACTACCCAGAAAAACTGTTTTTT. Its protein is CASSGTGDYPEKLFF. Together with reference TRBV27 and TRBJ1-4, the CDR3 gives the full variable domain: EAQVTQNPRYLITVTGKKLTVTCSQNMNHEYMSWYRQDPGLGLRQIYYSMNVEVTDKGDVPEGYKVSRKEKRNFPLILESPSPNQTSLYFCASSGTGDYPEKLFFGSGTQLSVL.

For the CDR3, the DNA is TGCGCCAGCAGCCAAGAAGGGACAGGGTGGTCACCCCTCCACTTT. Its protein product is CASSQEGTGWSPLHF. This chain links TRBV4-1 with TRBJ1-6; 9 nucleotides align to TRBD1. Trimming took 0 bases from V and 10 from J; bases not matched to a gene: 4. Looked up from germline, CDR1 is MGHRA and CDR2 is YSYEKL. The CDR3 spans 15 residues.

This clonotype was seen only once. The chain is built from TRBV20-1 and TRBJ2-1; D unresolved. CDR3 length: 15 amino acids. Looked up from germline, CDR1 is DFQATT and CDR2 is SNEGSKA (reference sequence). V was clipped by 0 bases and J by 0 bases, with 9 bases between them. The CDR3, as DNA: TGCAGTGCTAGAGAAGCTATCCGCTCCTACAATGAGCAGTTCTTC. This translates into CSAREAIRSYNEQFF.

This chain links TRBV7-6 with TRBJ2-3; no reliable D call. The V and J ends lost 1 base and 2 bases respectively, with 13 bases between them. Per the germline V gene, CDR1 is SGHVS and CDR2 is FNYEAQ. There are 16 residues in the CDR3. The CDR3 reads CASSLGVLGYTDTQYF. The CDR3 DNA reads TGTGCCAGCAGCTTAGGGGTCTTGGGCTACACAGATACGCAGTATTTT.

CDR3 in amino acids: CSAELGGNTEAFF. The CDR3 region has the DNA TGCAGTGCTGAGCTAGGAGGAAACACTGAAGCTTTCTTT. This rearrangement joins TRBV20-1 to TRBJ1-1; D gene ambiguous. The CDR3 consists of 13 residues. Trimming stripped 5 bases from V and 2 bases from J, with 12 bases between. Germline V gives CDR1 DFQATT, CDR2 SNEGSKA (reference sequence).

This clonotype turned up a few times. The chain uses TRBV7-9 and TRBJ2-5; 7 nucleotides match TRBD2. V shed 7 bases, J shed 5 bases, and the junction held 7 bases outside the gene matches. The CDR3 totals 13 residues. CDR1 and CDR2 (germline): SEHNR, FQNEAQ (reference sequence). The CDR3 nucleotides read TGTGCCAGCATACGGGGGGTAGGCGAGACCCAGTACTTC. Translated: CASIRGVGETQYF.

The V gene is TRBV7-9, the J gene TRBJ2-5; maybe TRBD2 (6 bases). This CDR3 is built from 16 residues. V lost 1 base and J 11 bases, leaving 23 bases between the germline ends. Germline V gene lookup returns CDR1 SEHNR and CDR2 FQNEAQ (reference sequence). Here the CDR3 reads CASSLEIREIYNEQYF. The CDR3, as DNA: TGTGCCAGCAGCTTAGAAATTCGGGAGATCTACAATGAGCAGTACTTC.

The chain links TRBV5-1 to TRBJ2-4; D gene ambiguous. Germline V gives CDR1 SGHRS, CDR2 YFSETQ. Trimming took off 4 bases at V and 4 bases at J, with 9 bases between the two ends. The CDR3 contains 13 residues. The CDR3: CASSGMGKNIQYF. In DNA, the CDR3 is TGCGCCAGCAGCGGGATGGGAAAAAACATTCAGTACTTC.

At least ten counts were recorded for this clonotype. The gene calls are TRBV7-2 and TRBJ2-6; no clear D. This CDR3 comprises 13 residues. The germline V and J ends were trimmed by 3 bases and 4 bases, with 4 bases remaining between them. Germline V gene lookup returns CDR1 SGHTA and CDR2 FQGNSA. CDR3 sequence reads: CASSFPGANVLTF. The CDR3 DNA sequence: TGTGCCAGCAGCTTCCCCGGGGCCAACGTCCTGACTTTC.

V gene TRBV3-1 combines with J gene TRBJ2-7; D is possibly TRBD1 (6 bases). This CDR3 has 15 residues. Germline lookup yields CDR1 LGHDT and CDR2 YNNKEL (reference sequence). V was trimmed by 4 bases and J by 1 base, leaving 14 bases between them. CDR3 nucleotides: TGTGCCAGCAGCCCCTGGGACAAGGCTTCCTACGAGCAGTACTTC. Translated: CASSPWDKASYEQYF.